This T cell receptor (beta chain) was found in a study (dated by TCRdb to between 2022 and 2023). Here is what the overall study found, with its caveats: Further investigation, including longitudinal sampling and assessment of a control group, is stated by the authors to be required.

In the case of this clone: No antigen is known for it. No base-level quality is on record; no much larger clone is a single base apart.

Survey-level sequencing on the immunoSEQ platform was used to profile TCR beta chain repertoires. The authors' analysis ran thus. Repertoire diversity was measured with the inverse Simpson index, and CDR3 amino acid length spectratypes and V-J pairing frequencies were compared. To annotate clonotypes specific to SARS-CoV-2, CMV, influenza A and EBV, TCR beta CDR3 sequences were compared against VDJdb. TCRdb mirrors the immuneACCESS table, restricted to in-frame sequences. Some clones are absent from its copies; in checked studies, under half trace to an unresolved V gene, and the reason for the others is unknown. Clonal size and the V and J genes are those of that table, whereas D and trimming came from the DNA. The sample data list about 68,000 clones, and about 94% of these were observed just once. Together, the top ten hold roughly 4.5% of the sample. PBMCs were isolated from peripheral blood, and genomic DNA from unsorted PBMCs was used for TCR beta sequencing.

Trimming costs V 0 bases and J 1 base, and their ends lie 3 bases apart. From cysteine to phenylalanine, the CDR3 is 13 amino acids long. Of all the DNA, just the CDR3 is kept, 39 bases in frame from base 1. The germline V gene (reference sequence) sets CDR1 to MNHEY and CDR2 to SMNVEV. The sample taken for sequencing was PBMCs. This chain is built from TRBV27 and TRBJ1-1; the D gene assignment is ambiguous. The sequence derives from a man aged 35 to 55 with rheumatoid arthritis. The CDR3 here reads CASSLSRNTEAFF. The DNA is TGTGCCAGCAGTTTATCACGGAACACTGAAGCTTTCTTT.